Following are 10 T cell receptor beta chains from one sample sequenced in a study of shared clonotypes between healthy human individuals. Naive CD8 cells, CD45RO-negative and positively selected for CCR7, excluded terminally differentiated effector memory CD45RA+ cells. Repertoires were generated with immunoSEQ multiplex PCR, while TCRdb's copy carries only in-frame clones and drops some. The sample shows millions of clones, about 94% of them seen only once. Input material: naive CD8+ T cells sorted from blood. These receptors were obtained from a man aged 18-30 years in good health.

Regarding this clone: Sequence at one end of the junction differs from germline and may be a read error. Other nucleotide sequences in the sample specify the same CDR3. The CDR3 protein is CASSDADSGSSSYEQYF. The DNA of the CDR3 is TGTGCCAGCAGCGACGCGGATAGCGGGAGCAGCTCCTATGAGCAGTACTTC. The chain carries TRBV7-9 and TRBJ2-7, with 9 bases lining up with TRBD2. The CDR3 is made up of 17 amino acids. Per germline, CDR1 SEHNR and CDR2 FQNEAQ (reference sequence).

V is TRBV29-1 and J is TRBJ2-3, with 8 bases lining up with TRBD2. Germline V gene data show CDR1 as SQVTM and CDR2 as ANQGSEA. V was clipped by 4 bases and J by 2 bases; unmatched bases: 8. This CDR3 spans 15 amino acids. The CDR3 protein is CSVGGSGGFTDTQYF. CDR3 DNA sequence: TGCAGCGTTGGGGGAAGCGGGGGATTCACAGATACGCAGTATTTT.

This chain links TRBV5-4 with TRBJ2-3; no definite D call. V shed 0 bases and J shed 2 bases, with 13 bases lying between them. Germline CDR1 is SGHNT and CDR2 is YYREEE (reference sequence). The CDR3 contains 16 residues. The CDR3 region has the DNA TGTGCCAGCAGCTTGGGTTATTCCACCCACACAGATACGCAGTATTTT. It encodes CASSLGYSTHTDTQYF.

This chain joins TRBV10-2 and TRBJ2-2; D gene uncertain. In germline, CDR1 is WSHSY, CDR2 SAAADI. The CDR3 totals 12 residues. Trimming took 4 bases from V and 6 from J, leaving 6 bases between them. The CDR3 DNA reads as TGCGCCAGCAGTGGGTTCGCCGGGGAGCTGTTTTTT. Translated, it gives CASSGFAGELFF.

The chain joins TRBV4-1 to TRBJ1-6, with D unclear. The CDR3 has 15 amino acids. Germline CDR1 MGHRA, CDR2 YSYEKL. Trimming stripped 1 base from V and 10 bases from J, with 14 bases between. CDR3 DNA sequence: TGCGCCAGCAGCCAAGTATCGTTTGCCGAGTCACCCCTCCACTTT. This sequence encodes CASSQVSFAESPLHF.

This sequence joins TRBV5-4 and TRBJ1-1, with TRBD1 matching 9 bases. J was trimmed by 4 bases and V by 4 bases; bases with no gene match: 8. This CDR3 region has 15 residues. Per the germline V gene, CDR1 is SGHNT and CDR2 is YYREEE (reference sequence). CDR3 sequence (DNA): TGTGCCAGCAGCCCGGACAGGGGTTGGGGCACTGAAGCTTTCTTT. It yields the protein CASSPDRGWGTEAFF.

This chain connects TRBV25-1 to TRBJ1-1, with D hard to call. Germline V CDR1 and CDR2: MGHDK, SYGVNS. CDR3 length equals 14 residues. Trimming stripped 1 base from V and 1 base from J, with 7 bases between. This chain's CDR3 is CASSESYRNTEAFF. CDR3 in DNA: TGTGCCAGCAGTGAATCTTACCGGAACACTGAAGCTTTCTTT.

Only one count was recorded for this clone. The same CDR3 can be traced to other DNA sequences in this sample. J is TRBJ1-2 and V is TRBV4-3; TRBD1 is a possible D gene (5 bases). Trimming cost V 3 bases and J 3 bases, with 17 bases left between them. CDR3 length: 16 amino acids. Per germline, CDR1 LGHNA and CDR2 YSLEER. For the CDR3, the DNA is TGCGCCAGCAGCCAGGGCCTTCGGGGGGAGGACTATGGCTACACCTTC. Its translation: CASSQGLRGEDYGYTF.

This clone was seen once. V is TRBV19 and J is TRBJ1-2, with D hard to call. Germline values: CDR1 LNHDA, CDR2 SQIVND (reference sequence). This CDR3 is 16 amino acids long. V was trimmed by 7 bases and J by 7 bases, leaving 25 bases between them. The CDR3 nucleotides are TGTGCCAGTATGGATCGAAGCTGGGAAGTTATGGGTGGCTACACCTTC. Translated: CASMDRSWEVMGGYTF. The complete variable domain, with remaining parts taken from reference TRBV19 and TRBJ1-2, reads DGGITQSPKYLFRKEGQNVTLSCEQNLNHDAMYWYRQDPGQGLRLIYYSQIVNDFQKGDIAEGYSVSREKKESFPLTVTSAQKNPTAFYLCASMDRSWEVMGGYTFGSGTRLTVV.

This clone has just one count. V usage is TRBV6-6 and J usage is TRBJ2-5; 10 nucleotides agree with TRBD1. The CDR3 totals 12 residues. Germline V CDR1 and CDR2: MNHNY, SVGAGI (reference sequence). Unmatched junction bases numbered 0, after V lost 6 bases and J lost 5 bases. In nucleotides, the CDR3 is TGTGCCAGCAGGGGACAGGGGGAGACCCAGTACTTC. Protein sequence: CASRGQGETQYF.